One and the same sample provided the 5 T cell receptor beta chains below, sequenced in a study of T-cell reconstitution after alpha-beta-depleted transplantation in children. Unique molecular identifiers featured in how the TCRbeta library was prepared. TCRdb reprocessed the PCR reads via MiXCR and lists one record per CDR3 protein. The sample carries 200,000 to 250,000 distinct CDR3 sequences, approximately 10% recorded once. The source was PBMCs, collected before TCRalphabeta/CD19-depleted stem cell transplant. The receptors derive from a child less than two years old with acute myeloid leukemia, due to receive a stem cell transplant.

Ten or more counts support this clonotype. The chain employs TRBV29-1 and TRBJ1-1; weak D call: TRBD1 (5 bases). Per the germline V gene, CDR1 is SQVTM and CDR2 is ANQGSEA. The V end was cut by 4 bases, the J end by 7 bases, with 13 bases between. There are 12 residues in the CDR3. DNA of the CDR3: TGCAGCGTTGGGGGGGTACATGTTGAAGCTTTCTTT. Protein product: CSVGGVHVEAFF.

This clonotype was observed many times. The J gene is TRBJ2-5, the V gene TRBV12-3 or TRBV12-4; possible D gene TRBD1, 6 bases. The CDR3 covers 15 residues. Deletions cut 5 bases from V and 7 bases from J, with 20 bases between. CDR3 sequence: CASSGGLDQNWTQYF. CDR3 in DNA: TGTGCCAGCAGTGGGGGCCTGGACCAAAACTGGACCCAGTACTTC.

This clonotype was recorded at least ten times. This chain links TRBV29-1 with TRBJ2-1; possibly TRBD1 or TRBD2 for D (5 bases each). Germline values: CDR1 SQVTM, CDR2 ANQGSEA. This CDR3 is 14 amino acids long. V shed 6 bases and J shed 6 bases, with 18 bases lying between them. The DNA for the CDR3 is TGCAGCGTCCACCGGGACCCCCCCCTCAATGAGCAGTTCTTC. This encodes CSVHRDPPLNEQFF.

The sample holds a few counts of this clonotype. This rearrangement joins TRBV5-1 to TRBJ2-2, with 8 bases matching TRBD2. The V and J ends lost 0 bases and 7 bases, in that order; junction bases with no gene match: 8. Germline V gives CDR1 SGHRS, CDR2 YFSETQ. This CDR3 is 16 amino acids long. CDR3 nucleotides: TGCGCCAGCAGCTTGGTGGGCCTAGCGGGCGTCGGGGAGCTGTTTTTT. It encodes CASSLVGLAGVGELFF.

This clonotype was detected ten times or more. The CDR3 reads CSARTGFNQPQHF. CDR3 nucleotide sequence: TGCAGTGCCAGAACAGGGTTCAATCAGCCCCAGCATTTT. The genes are TRBV20-1 and TRBJ1-5, with D tentatively TRBD1 (6 bases). The CDR3 contains 13 residues. V lost 6 bases and J 3 bases, leaving 12 bases between the germline ends. CDR1 and CDR2 from the germline V gene are DFQATT and SNEGSKA (reference sequence).